There are a few counts of the clone carrying this TCR beta chain. The target antigen is unknown. The junction had 6 bases not matched to a gene; V was cut back by 4 bases and J by 1 base. This CDR3 spans 18 amino acids. Germline-derived CDR1 and CDR2 are KGHDR and SFDVKD. This specimen comes from a study of early T cells in non-severe SARS-CoV-2 infection. Study-wide results and caveats: Lookups in VDJdb leaned toward anti-spike CD8 responses and missed private and CD4 specificities.

In the library, individual cDNA molecules carried attached unique molecular identifiers. TCRdb recomputed calls from the 5' RACE reads with MiXCR, one row per CDR3 protein. The table shows tens of thousands of distinct CDR3 sequences, with 3.5% to 4% occurring only once. The clonotype was recovered from an adult who was a healthcare worker with PCR-confirmed SARS-CoV-2 infection or an uninfected control (not recorded which). Sequencing was performed on whole blood. This chain uses TRBV24-1 with TRBJ2-1; 13 bases match TRBD2. The CDR3 DNA reads TGTGCCACCAGTGACCGGACTAGCGGGAGTTCTTCCTACAATGAGCAGTTCTTC. Its protein product is CATSDRTSGSSSYNEQFF.